The sequence of this TCR beta chain was determined in a study of shared clonotypes between healthy human individuals (dated by TCRdb to 2018 to 2021). Concerning the study at large: The cohort included a few men and a couple of women between 18 and 49 years of age. To increase sequencing depth and limit assay-specific biases, different laboratories used diverse techniques to prepare libraries and sequence TCR repertoires. To estimate repertoire size and how much clonotype sharing occurs between individuals, the study deeply sequenced the blood TCR repertoires of 5 or 6 healthy adults. For each donor, CD4 naive and CD4 memory were each run on three plates, CD8 naive on two plates, and CD8 memory on one plate. Each donor's leukapheresis produced roughly between roughly 0.85 and 10 billion PBMCs.

CDR1 is given as MNHNS and CDR2 as SASEGT, both from the germline V gene. V is reduced by 8 bases and J by 5 bases, leaving a spacing of 12 bases between them. Taken from cysteine to phenylalanine, the CDR3 has 13 residues. Only the CDR3 portion is preserved as DNA: 39 bases, with reading frame beginning at the first base. The full study reports these points: Compared with non-shared clonotypes, clonotypes shared by all four sorted-subset donors had higher generation probabilities. Only blood was sampled, and tissue TCR repertoires likely differ from those in blood. The small number of donors limited the genetic and exposure-history diversity represented. Sharing across a few donors was observed for approximately 4.6% of naive CD4, over 3% of naive CD8, about 2.3% of memory CD4, and roughly 0.43% of memory CD8 clonotypes. Larger estimated clonotype richness was generally found for naive subsets than for memory subsets. Based on pairwise subsampling, the degree of clonotype sharing among donors was expected to be affected by sequencing depth. Incomplete sequencing was indicated by rarefaction of sorted-subset datasets, despite the large sequencing depth.

CD8 naive samples were obtained by positive selection for CCR7 among CD45RO-negative cells, yielding a CD45RA+CCR7+ population from which TemRA cells were excluded. Healthy HIV-negative adults with no recently reported acute infections or vaccinations were included as donors. Every donor was a Caucasian adult residing in Nashville, Tennessee, USA. After blood collection by leukapheresis, PBMCs were isolated using Ficoll-Histopaque density gradient centrifugation and then cryopreserved in the vapor phase of liquid nitrogen. Purity and quantity of every magnetically sorted T cell population were checked by analytical flow cytometry. Genomic DNA was isolated from every sorted fraction and measured by UV absorbance on a Nanodrop 2000c. A remark on this clone: This receptor's antigen is unknown. There are no base qualities to consult, and no much larger clone falls within one base.

Using the deep immunoSEQ assay, multiplex PCR amplified TCR CDR3 regions from genomic DNA. For each cell subset, the extracted genomic DNA was distributed evenly across all wells of several immunoSEQ 96-well plates, and each plate served as one replicate. Each replicate PCR for sorted subsets received roughly 0.2 ug genomic DNA, equal to some 32,000 T cell genomes. Purified libraries were quantified with a Qubit 3.0 fluorometer, sized on a Bioanalyzer 2100, and re-quantified with the KAPA Library Quantification kit. Each immunoSEQ 96-well plate was sequenced on its own single-read 150-cycle Illumina NextSeq 550 flow cell. As for the original processing: The immunoSEQ output contained only junctional sequences without quality scores, so filtering could not match that applied to full-length reads. Sequences were annotated with PyIR, a Python wrapper for IgBLAST v1.9, using IMGT germline references to assign V/J genes and CDR3. Reads with weak V/J assignments (E-value above 1e-6), missing CDR3, stop codons, out-of-frame junctions, or ambiguous translated residues were removed. V3J clonotypes were defined as sequences sharing the same inferred V gene, J gene, and CDR3 amino acid sequence. Percentage overlap between repertoires was calculated by dividing the number of shared unique clonotypes by the size of the smaller repertoire. Three approaches were used to assess repertoire richness: RTK rarefaction, the Chao1 estimator, and Recon v2.1 estimates of unobserved clonotypes. Generation probabilities for all TCRbeta clonotypes obtained by the gDNA method from a handful of donors were computed using OLGA. As stored in TCRdb, this immuneACCESS dataset retains in-frame rearrangements with V and J assigned. A fraction of the clones does not appear; measured against another copy, unresolved V genes explain less than half of the discrepancy, and the remainder lacks a known reason. That table is the source of V, J and clone size, and D and trimming were worked out from the DNA. The sample table lists 760,000 or so clones, just over 95% of them with a count of one. The ten largest clones capture under 0.25% of the sample.

The rearranged chain carries TRBV6-1 and TRBJ2-2; TRBD2 is a possible D gene, resting on 6 matching bases. The TCR sequence derives from a young man in good health. The sequencing input was naive CD8+ T cells sorted from blood. Sample cell subset or site, as interpreted from the label and publication: CD45RA+CCR7+. The CDR3 amino acid sequence is: CASQAGLTGELFF. The nucleotides read TGTGCCAGCCAAGCGGGTCTTACCGGGGAGCTGTTTTTT.